A single sample gave rise to the 28 T cell receptor beta chains below, sequenced in a study of blood T cells in healthy people across ages. A sample-barcoded 5' primer and a J-beta primer mix were used in a second PCR of roughly 6 to 12 cycles. Using its own MiXCR run on the 5' RACE reads, TCRdb lists one record per CDR3 protein. The sample shows over 1,300,000 distinct CDR3 sequences, 55% to 75% of them seen only once. Sequencing was done on a sample of blood. The source of these receptors is a man aged 18-30 years in good health.

The chain joins TRBV4-1 to TRBJ1-1, with 8 bases that match TRBD1. V lost 4 bases to trimming and J lost 5 bases; unmatched junction nucleotides: 9. Germline loops: CDR1 MGHRA, CDR2 YSYEKL. The CDR3 is 15 residues long. This CDR3 is CASSPNPQGATEAFF. The CDR3 DNA is TGCGCCAGCAGCCCGAATCCTCAGGGGGCTACTGAAGCTTTCTTT.

The chain uses TRBV6-2 or TRBV6-3 and TRBJ2-1; 7 bases map to TRBD2. The DNA end is more similar to TRBJ2-7, so the J call may be wrong. This CDR3 has 17 amino acids. Germline assignment: CDR1 MNHEY and CDR2 SVGEGT. CDR3: CASSYSNQAGPYNEQYF. CDR3 sequence (DNA): TGTGCCAGCAGTTACTCGAACCAAGCGGGACCTTACAATGAGCAGTACTTC.

The chain employs TRBV20-1 and TRBJ2-5; D is possibly TRBD1 or TRBD2 (5 bases each). V lost 3 bases to trimming and J lost 11 bases, with 13 bases between them. Germline loops: CDR1 DFQATT, CDR2 SNEGSKA (reference sequence). CDR3 size: 11 residues. The CDR3 is CSARWGTGQYF. Here the CDR3 DNA reads TGCAGTGCTAGGTGGGGGACGGGGCAGTACTTC.

This rearrangement joins TRBV20-1 to TRBJ2-4, with a possible D match to TRBD2 (6 bases). The end of the DNA aligns better with TRBJ2-5, so the J call may be wrong. Germline lookup yields CDR1 DFQATT and CDR2 SNEGSKA (reference sequence). The CDR3 totals 13 residues. The CDR3 DNA reads as TGCAGTGCTACCGGGAGAGGGGAAGAGACCCAGTACTTC. Its translation: CSATGRGEETQYF.

The gene calls are TRBV6-2 or TRBV6-3 and TRBJ1-4; 9 nucleotides line up with TRBD1. J lost 6 bases, V lost 5 bases, and 4 bases had no gene match. The length of the CDR3 is 14 residues. Germline-derived CDR1 and CDR2 are MNHEY and SVGEGT. The CDR3, as DNA: TGTGCCAGCAGTACCCGGGACAGGGATGAAAAACTGTTTTTT. Amino acids: CASSTRDRDEKLFF.

This clonotype occurred a few times. J is TRBJ2-7 and V is TRBV5-1, with TRBD2 matching 10 bases. The junction had 5 bases not matched to a gene; V was cut back by 2 bases and J by 0 bases. The CDR3 has 16 residues. Germline CDR1 is SGHRS and CDR2 is YFSETQ. CDR3 DNA: TGCGCCAGCAGCTTCGACCTAGCGGGGGTCTCCTACGAGCAGTACTTC. This sequence encodes CASSFDLAGVSYEQYF.

The table lists this clonotype with a few counts. The CDR3 nucleotides read TGTGCCAGCAGCTTAGATATAGGGGGATGGTCAGGCGGGGCCAACGTCCTGACTTTC. Encoded protein: CASSLDIGGWSGGANVLTF. V and J are TRBV7-9 and TRBJ2-6; a possible D gene is TRBD1 (6 bases). V lost 1 base and J 4 bases, leaving 20 bases between the germline ends. CDR3 size: 19 residues. CDR1 is SEHNR, CDR2 FQNEAQ, per germline (reference sequence). Using reference TRBV7-9 and TRBJ2-6 for the parts outside the CDR3, the full variable domain is DTGVSQNPRHKITKRGQNVTFRCDPISEHNRLYWYRQTLGQGPEFLTYFQNEAQLEKSRLLSDRFSAERPKGSFSTLEIQRTEQGDSAMYLCASSLDIGGWSGGANVLTFGAGSRLTVL.

On this clonotype: A much larger clone lies one base from this, so it may be a read error. J is TRBJ2-7 and V is TRBV6-4; D is uncertain. The CDR3 is made up of 13 amino acids. CDR1 is MRHNA and CDR2 is SNTAGT in the germline V gene. Trimming took off 5 bases at V and 7 bases at J, with 15 bases between the two ends. CDR3 amino acids: CASSIKTSNEQYF. The CDR3 DNA reads as TGTGCCAGCAGTATTAAGACAAGCAATGAGCAGTACTTC.

This clonotype has a single count. The CDR3 is CASSDWAAHGYTF. CDR3 bases: TGTGCCAGCAGTGATTGGGCAGCCCATGGCTACACCTTC. This sequence joins TRBV6-1 and TRBJ1-2; D is unclear. Per germline, CDR1 MNHNS and CDR2 SASEGT. The CDR3 sequence is 13 residues long. Deletions cut 3 bases from V and 6 bases from J, with 11 bases between.

The chain combines TRBV6-5 with TRBJ2-7; TRBD1 is a possible D gene (6 bases). V shed 5 bases and J shed 2 bases, with 13 bases lying between them. The CDR3 loop spans 14 amino acids. Germline CDR1 is MNHEY and CDR2 is SVGAGI. The CDR3 is CASSSGQRAYEQYF. The CDR3 DNA follows: TGTGCCAGCAGTAGCGGACAGAGGGCCTACGAGCAGTACTTC.

The V gene is TRBV10-3, the J gene TRBJ1-1; possibly TRBD1 for D (5 bases). V gave up 4 bases and J gave up 10 bases, with 13 bases separating them. This CDR3 region has 12 residues. Germline CDR1 and CDR2: ENHRY and SYGVKD. The CDR3 DNA is TGTGCCATCAGTGCCCCGGGGGAGGGAGCTTTCTTT. This encodes CAISAPGEGAFF.

V and J are TRBV4-1 and TRBJ2-4; TRBD2 matches 7 bases. The tail of the sequence fits TRBJ2-5 better, so the J call may be wrong. This CDR3 is 16 amino acids long. Per the germline V gene, CDR1 is MGHRA and CDR2 is YSYEKL. The CDR3 DNA reads TGCGCCAGCAGCCAAGATTCGCCAGGGACGGGAGGGACCCAGTACTTC. Encoded protein: CASSQDSPGTGGTQYF.

This clonotype showed up just a few times. The chain combines TRBV20-1 with TRBJ2-4; the D gene could be TRBD1 or TRBD2 (6 bases each). Trimming shortened V by 2 bases and J by 6 bases, and 23 bases separated the two germline ends. The CDR3 is 17 amino acids. Germline V gene lookup returns CDR1 DFQATT and CDR2 SNEGSKA (reference sequence). The CDR3 DNA is TGCAGTGCTAGACCTGAGGAGGGGCAGGGGCGGTTAAACATTCAGTACTTC. It is translated as CSARPEEGQGRLNIQYF.

The DNA of the CDR3 is TGTGCCAGCAGCCAATTGTTCGGGGACGGGGTATTCAACGAGCAGTACTTC. Translating it yields CASSQLFGDGVFNEQYF. This sequence joins TRBV4-2 and TRBJ2-5; D may correspond to TRBD1 or TRBD2 (5 bases each). The J call may be wrong; the DNA end is better matched by TRBJ2-7. This CDR3 comprises 17 residues. From germline, CDR1 is LGHNA and CDR2 YNFKEQ.

In regard to this clonotype: It may be a read error: a sequence one base away is much more abundant. The rearrangement uses TRBV4-2 and TRBJ2-1; 11 bases align to TRBD2. This CDR3 region has 15 residues. The V and J ends lost 3 bases and 7 bases, in that order; junction bases with no gene match: 5. CDR1 is LGHNA, CDR2 YNFKEQ, per germline. The CDR3 DNA sequence: TGTGCCAGCAGCCAGGGACTAGCGGAGGGAAATGAGCAGTTCTTC. Translated: CASSQGLAEGNEQFF.

The CDR3 sequence: CASSVTESRGYTF. The CDR3 DNA reads TGTGCCAGCAGCGTTACGGAGAGTCGGGGCTACACCTTC. The J gene is TRBJ1-2, the V gene TRBV9; D is unclear. CDR3 size: 13 residues. V lost 2 bases to trimming and J lost 8 bases, with 13 bases between them. Germline V gene lookup returns CDR1 SGDLS and CDR2 YYNGEE.

The CDR3 DNA reads as TGTGCCAGCAGCTTCGGACAGGGGAGGGGTGAGCAGTACTTC. Protein sequence: CASSFGQGRGEQYF. This chain connects TRBV7-2 to TRBJ2-7; 9 positions agree with TRBD1. Germline lookup yields CDR1 SGHTA and CDR2 FQGNSA. The CDR3 totals 14 residues. With V trimmed by 3 bases and J by 7 bases, 7 bases remained unmatched. Drawing the rest from reference TRBV7-2 and TRBJ2-7, the complete variable domain is GAGVSQSPSNKVTEKGKDVELRCDPISGHTALYWYRQSLGQGLEFLIYFQGNSAPDKSGLPSDRFSAERTGGSVSTLTIQRTQQEDSAVYLCASSFGQGRGEQYFGPGTRLTVT.

The chain couples TRBV10-1 to TRBJ2-2, with TRBD2 identical over 8 bases. The CDR3 sequence is 15 residues long. Trimming cost V 3 bases and J 1 base; bases outside gene matches: 1. The germline gives CDR1 WNHNN, CDR2 SYGVQD (reference sequence). In nucleotides, the CDR3 is TGCGCCAGCAGTGAACTAGCGGTGAACACCGGGGAGCTGTTTTTT. Translated: CASSELAVNTGELFF.

The rearrangement joins TRBV7-9 to TRBJ1-4; D is uncertain. Trimming removed 1 base at V and 2 bases at J, with 11 bases between. Per germline, CDR1 SEHNR and CDR2 FQNEAQ (reference sequence). The CDR3 is 16 residues long. This CDR3 reads CASSLVVLRTNEKLFF. CDR3 coding DNA: TGTGCCAGCAGCTTAGTAGTATTACGGACTAATGAAAAACTGTTTTTT.

This clonotype has more than one count but fewer than ten. The chain joins TRBV20-1 to TRBJ2-1; D is ambiguous. The CDR3 has 14 residues. Germline lookup yields CDR1 DFQATT and CDR2 SNEGSKA (reference sequence). V lost 0 bases and J lost 0, with 6 bases in between. The CDR3 region has the DNA TGCAGTGCTAGAGAGCGGAGCTCCTACAATGAGCAGTTCTTC. This codes for CSARERSSYNEQFF.

The CDR3 DNA reads as TGTGCCAGCAGTCAACAGCGCCAGGGGGCCCGGGGAGAGGTAGCCAAAAACATTCAGTACTTC. Its translation is CASSQQRQGARGEVAKNIQYF. The rearrangement uses TRBV27 and TRBJ2-4; 8 nucleotides line up with TRBD1. Germline-derived CDR1 and CDR2 are MNHEY and SMNVEV (reference sequence). The CDR3 covers 21 residues. The V and J ends lost 5 bases and 0 bases, in that order; junction bases with no gene match: 21.

The chain couples TRBV29-1 to TRBJ2-1; D uncertain. Germline loops: CDR1 SQVTM, CDR2 ANQGSEA. This CDR3 is 14 amino acids long. V was clipped by 5 bases and J by 0 bases, with 11 bases between them. For the CDR3, the DNA is TGCAGCGTTTTAGGTCAGTTCTCCTACAATGAGCAGTTCTTC. Its protein is CSVLGQFSYNEQFF.

The table lists this clonotype with a count of one. CDR3 residues: CSARATGGAVAYEQYF. The CDR3 region has the DNA TGCAGTGCTAGGGCGACAGGGGGCGCGGTAGCGTACGAGCAGTACTTC. The chain links TRBV20-1 to TRBJ2-7, with 10 bases aligning to TRBD1. Germline CDR1 and CDR2: DFQATT and SNEGSKA (reference sequence). The CDR3 extends over 16 amino acids. V trimming: 3 bases; J trimming: 4 bases; junction bases outside the gene matches: 12.

V usage is TRBV11-2 and J usage is TRBJ2-1; 9 bases align to TRBD2. V shed 5 bases, J shed 7 bases, and the junction held 9 bases outside the gene matches. Germline CDR1 and CDR2: SGHAT and FQNNGV. The CDR3 contains 15 residues. This CDR3 reads CASSPIAGVGNEQFF. In nucleotides, the CDR3 is TGTGCCAGCAGCCCAATAGCGGGAGTTGGTAATGAGCAGTTCTTC.

This clonotype was found a few times. The chain is built from TRBV12-3 or TRBV12-4 and TRBJ2-7; D ambiguous. The CDR3 spans 13 residues. Trimming stripped 6 bases from V and 5 bases from J, with 14 bases between. The chain's CDR3 is CASSTDAVHEQYF. CDR3 nucleotides: TGTGCCAGCAGCACGGACGCCGTTCACGAGCAGTACTTC.

Here the CDR3 DNA reads TGCGCCAGCAGCTCTAATCCAGGGGAAGATGAAAAACTGTTTTTT. Translating it yields CASSSNPGEDEKLFF. This sequence joins TRBV4-1 and TRBJ1-4; D perhaps matches TRBD1 (6 bases). V was trimmed by 5 bases and J by 6 bases, leaving 16 bases between them. The CDR3 is made up of 15 amino acids. The V gene's germline CDR1 is MGHRA and CDR2 YSYEKL.

The chain couples TRBV10-3 to TRBJ2-5; TRBD1 agrees at 10 bases. The CDR3 consists of 13 residues. Trimming took 8 bases from V and 3 from J; bases not matched to a gene: 3. CDR1 ENHRY and CDR2 SYGVKD come from the germline V gene. The CDR3 nucleotides read TGTGCCATCGGCGGACAGGGGGAAGAGACCCAGTACTTC. Translating gives CAIGGQGEETQYF.

V and J are TRBV20-1 and TRBJ2-7; TRBD2 matches at 8 bases. Germline V lookup: CDR1 DFQATT, CDR2 SNEGSKA (reference sequence). This CDR3 region has 13 residues. V lost 3 bases to trimming and J lost 3 bases; unmatched junction nucleotides: 4. The CDR3 region is CSASTGGIYEQYF. The CDR3 region has the DNA TGCAGTGCTAGTACGGGAGGGATCTACGAGCAGTACTTC.